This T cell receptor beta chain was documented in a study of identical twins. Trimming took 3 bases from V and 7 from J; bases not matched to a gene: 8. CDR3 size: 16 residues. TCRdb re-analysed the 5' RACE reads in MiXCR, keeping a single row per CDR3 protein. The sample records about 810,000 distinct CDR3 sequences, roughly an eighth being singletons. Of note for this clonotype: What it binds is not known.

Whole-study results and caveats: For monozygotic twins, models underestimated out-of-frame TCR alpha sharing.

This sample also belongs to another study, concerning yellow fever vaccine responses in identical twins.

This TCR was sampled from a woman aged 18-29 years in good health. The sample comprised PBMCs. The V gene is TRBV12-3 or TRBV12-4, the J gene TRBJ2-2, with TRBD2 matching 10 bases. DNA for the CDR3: TGTGCCAGCAGTTTTTGGTTGGCTAGCGGGGGCGGGGAGCTGTTTTTT. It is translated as CASSFWLASGGGELFF.